This T cell receptor beta chain is from a study of T cells in Graves' hyperthyroidism and ophthalmopathy. It was RNA transcripts that yielded the amplified TCR beta CDR3 regions. Researchers ran a first-round RT-PCR on the TCR CDR3 using the HTBI primer set. TCRdb processed the multiplex PCR reads anew with MiXCR; each CDR3 protein has one entry. The table lists roughly 500,000 distinct CDR3 sequences, under 25% of them singletons. Between the trimmed V and J ends, which lost 6 bases and 0 bases, there was a span of 15 bases. CDR3 length equals 16 residues. Notes on the study in general: Peripheral blood also featured most of the thyroid clonotypes expanded above 0.001.

To note about this clonotype: The antigen is unknown.

This sequence originates from a woman between 65 and 79 years old with Graves' ophthalmopathy. The V gene is TRBV12-3 or TRBV12-4, the J gene TRBJ2-1, with D possibly being TRBD1 or TRBD2 (6 bases each). Material for sequencing was blood. The CDR3 reads CASRSPGANSYNEQFF. CDR3 DNA: TGTGCCAGCAGATCTCCGGGGGCAAACTCCTACAATGAGCAGTTCTTC.